Listed here is a single T cell receptor (beta chain). The germline V gene has CDR1 MGHDK and CDR2 SYGVNS. Trimming left V 4 bases short and J 6 bases short, with 9 bases between. CDR3 length equals 12 residues. Library preparation (for TCRbeta) was performed with unique molecular identifiers. Each CDR3 protein gets one entry after TCRdb re-called the PCR reads with MiXCR. The sample lists some 500,000 distinct CDR3 sequences, around 17% seen once, with approximately 3% in the top ten. The data originate from a study of T-cell reconstitution after alpha-beta-depleted transplantation in children. The chain joins TRBV25-1 to TRBJ1-2, with D tentatively TRBD1 (5 bases). The sequencing here drew on PBMCs from the stem cell graft donor, taken from the stem cell graft. The clonotype comes from a human donor who donated a stem cell graft to a child with acute lymphoblastic leukemia. The CDR3 coding sequence is TGTGCCAGCAGTGCAGGGTACCATGGCTACACCTTC. This codes for CASSAGYHGYTF.